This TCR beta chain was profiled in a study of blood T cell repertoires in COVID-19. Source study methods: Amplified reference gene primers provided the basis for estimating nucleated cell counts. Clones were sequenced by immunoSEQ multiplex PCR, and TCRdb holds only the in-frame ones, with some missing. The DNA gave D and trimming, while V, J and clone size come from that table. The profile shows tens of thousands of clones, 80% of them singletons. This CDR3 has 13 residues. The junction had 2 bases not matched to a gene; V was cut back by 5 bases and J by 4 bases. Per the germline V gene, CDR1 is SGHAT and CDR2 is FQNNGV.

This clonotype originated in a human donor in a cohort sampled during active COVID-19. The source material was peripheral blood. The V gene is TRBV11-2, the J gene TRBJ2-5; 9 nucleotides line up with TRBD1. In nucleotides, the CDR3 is TGTGCCAGCAGCGGACAGGGGATAGAGACCCAGTACTTC. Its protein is CASSGQGIETQYF.